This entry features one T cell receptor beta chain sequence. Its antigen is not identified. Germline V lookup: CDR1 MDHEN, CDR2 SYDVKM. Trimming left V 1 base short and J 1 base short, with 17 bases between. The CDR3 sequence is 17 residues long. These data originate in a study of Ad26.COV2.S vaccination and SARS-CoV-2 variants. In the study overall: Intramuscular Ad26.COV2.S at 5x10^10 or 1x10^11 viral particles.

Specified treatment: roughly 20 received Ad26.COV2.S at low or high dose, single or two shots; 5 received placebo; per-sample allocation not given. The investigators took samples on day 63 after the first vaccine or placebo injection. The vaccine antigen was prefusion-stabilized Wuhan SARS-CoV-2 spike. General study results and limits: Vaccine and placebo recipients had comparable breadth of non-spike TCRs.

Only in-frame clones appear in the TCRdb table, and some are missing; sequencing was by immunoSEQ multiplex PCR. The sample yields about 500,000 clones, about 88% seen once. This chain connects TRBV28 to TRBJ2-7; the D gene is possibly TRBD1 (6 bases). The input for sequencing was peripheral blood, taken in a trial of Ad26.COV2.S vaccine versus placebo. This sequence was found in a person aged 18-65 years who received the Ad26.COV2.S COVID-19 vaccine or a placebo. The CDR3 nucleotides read TGTGCCAGCAGTTTATCGGCAGGGGCTGGGAAATCCTACGAGCAGTACTTC. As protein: CASSLSAGAGKSYEQYF.